This T cell receptor beta chain appears in the sequencing data of a study of neoadjuvant anti-PD-1 for oral cavity cancer. Using immunoSEQ multiplex PCR, the repertoire was profiled, and TCRdb retains in-frame clones only, with some absent. The table records around 70,000 clones, 85% of them present only once. As concerns this clone: As yet, its antigen is unknown.

From germline, CDR1 is LGHNA and CDR2 YNFKEQ. Germline trimming cut 0 bases from V and 5 bases from J; bases unmatched to any gene: 4. This CDR3 contains 16 residues. Specified time point: after neoadjuvant nivolumab, at surgical resection. Patients were newly diagnosed with stage II-IVA oral cavity squamous cell carcinoma without prior systemic or radiation treatment. General study points: TCR analyses covered only a few patients per response group.

Here the sequenced sample was PBMCs, taken after nivolumab (anti-PD-1) treatment. The V gene is TRBV4-2, the J gene TRBJ2-5, with 12 bases aligning to TRBD2. This TCR was recovered from a person aged 40 to 85 with oral cavity squamous cell carcinoma. The CDR3 spells CASSQEASGRAETQYF. CDR3 in DNA: TGTGCCAGCAGCCAAGAAGCTAGCGGGAGGGCGGAGACCCAGTACTTC.